The clone carrying this T cell receptor (beta chain) showed up just a few times. Antigen: not known. Clones were read by immunoSEQ multiplex PCR, and TCRdb kept only the in-frame ones, dropping some. Of roughly 22,000 clones in the sample, roughly 80% were seen once. This entry belongs to a study of lymphopenia after photon versus proton radiotherapy. The V end was cut by 6 bases, the J end by 4 bases, with 16 bases between. Germline V CDR1 and CDR2: LNHDA, SQIVND (reference sequence). This CDR3 contains 15 residues. Regarding the study as a whole: Proton therapy kept repertoires fairly stable, unlike photons, which gained effector/memory cells. In patients who died, overall survival fell as post-nadir TCR diversity dropped more. Survival link was tested only in deceased patients; proton benefit remains a possibility.

The source was peripheral blood, collected from a patient treated with proton-based radiotherapy. The rearrangement links TRBV19 to TRBJ2-1; D may be TRBD2 (5 bases). The receptor comes from a woman in her seventies with pancreatic cancer. The CDR3 region is CASSRDPDFYNEQFF. CDR3 in DNA: TGTGCCAGTAGCCGGGATCCGGACTTTTACAATGAGCAGTTCTTC.